What follows are 32 T cell receptor beta chains derived from one specimen sequenced in a study of Ad26.COV2.S vaccination and SARS-CoV-2 variants. Treatment of the sample: approximately 18 received Ad26.COV2.S at low or high dose, single or two shots; about 5 received placebo; per-sample allocation not given. On day 63 after the first injection, vaccine and placebo recipients gave samples. Generated by immunoSEQ multiplex PCR, the TCRdb table keeps only in-frame clones and is missing some. The sample lists 350,000 to 500,000 clones; 75% to 95% were seen once. This specimen consisted of peripheral blood, obtained in a trial of Ad26.COV2.S vaccine versus placebo. The source of these receptors is a person aged 18 to 59 who received the Ad26.COV2.S COVID-19 vaccine or a placebo.

This chain joins TRBV2 and TRBJ1-2; 7 positions agree with TRBD1. The CDR3 loop spans 13 amino acids. Germline CDR1 is SNHLY and CDR2 is FYNNEI. J gave up 4 bases and V 3 bases, and 2 bases lay outside the gene matches. The CDR3 DNA sequence: TGTGCCAGCAGTGATCAGGGGGTCTATGGCTACACCTTC. It yields the protein CASSDQGVYGYTF.

J is TRBJ1-6 and V is TRBV12-3 or TRBV12-4; unclear D gene. The CDR3 runs 10 residues. Trimming stripped 6 bases from V and 16 bases from J, with 10 bases between. CDR3 sequence: CASRLRQLHF. The CDR3 coding sequence is TGTGCCAGCAGGTTGCGACAACTCCACTTT.

The V and J genes are TRBV18 and TRBJ2-5; TRBD1 is a possible D gene (5 bases). This CDR3 has 16 amino acids. Germline CDR1 KGHSH, CDR2 LQKENI. V was pared by 2 bases and J by 2 bases, with 15 bases between. The CDR3 DNA reads TGTGCCAGCTCACCAGGTATTGGTGCAGGGCAAGAGACCCAGTACTTC. Residues: CASSPGIGAGQETQYF. Drawing the rest from reference TRBV18 and TRBJ2-5, the complete variable domain is NAGVMQNPRHLVRRRGQEARLRCSPMKGHSHVYWYRQLPEEGLKFMVYLQKENIIDESGMPKERFSAEFPKEGPSILRIQQVVRGDSAAYFCASSPGIGAGQETQYFGPGTRLLVL.

The V call is TRBV4-3, the J call TRBJ2-1; 8 bases map to TRBD2. V was clipped by 4 bases and J by 10 bases; unmatched bases: 15. CDR1 and CDR2 (germline): LGHNA, YSLEER. This CDR3 spans 16 amino acids. The CDR3 region is CASSLSAGGQVYEQFF. The CDR3 bases are TGCGCCAGCAGCCTATCTGCGGGAGGACAAGTTTACGAGCAGTTCTTC.

The genes are TRBV6-6 and TRBJ1-4; tentative D call: TRBD1 (6 bases). Germline-derived CDR1 and CDR2 are MNHNY and SVGAGI (reference sequence). The length of the CDR3 is 15 residues. V lost 7 bases and J 4 bases, leaving 16 bases between the germline ends. CDR3: CASTSSGANNEKLFF. CDR3 sequence (DNA): TGTGCCAGCACATCATCAGGGGCGAATAATGAAAAACTGTTTTTT.

CDR3 in amino acids: CASSLDRYNEQFF. DNA of the CDR3: TGTGCCAGCAGCTTGGACCGGTACAATGAGCAGTTCTTC. V is TRBV5-6 and J is TRBJ2-1; D is undetermined. V lost 0 bases, J lost 4 bases, and 5 bases lay in between. The CDR3 spans 13 residues. Germline CDR1 reads SGHDT; CDR2 reads YYEEEE.

This sequence joins TRBV15 and TRBJ1-1; possibly TRBD1 for D (5 bases). The V end was cut by 0 bases, the J end by 6 bases, with 17 bases between. Germline V CDR1 and CDR2: LNHNV, YYDKDF (reference sequence). The CDR3 contains 16 residues. The CDR3 spells CATSRDGHPNGAEAFF. The CDR3, as DNA: TGTGCCACCAGCAGAGATGGACACCCGAACGGGGCTGAAGCTTTCTTT.

V and J are TRBV24-1 and TRBJ2-7; D unresolved. The V end lost 9 bases, the J end lost 7 bases, and 15 bases lay between the germline ends. Germline V gene lookup returns CDR1 KGHDR and CDR2 SFDVKD. The CDR3 sequence is 12 residues long. The DNA of the CDR3 is TGTGCCACCGCAGGAGAGGTTGGGGAGCAGTACTTC. It specifies CATAGEVGEQYF.

The chain has TRBV28 and TRBJ2-5, with 13 bases identical to TRBD2. The J segment lost 5 bases and the V segment lost 7 bases, leaving 4 bases of the junction unmatched. Per germline, CDR1 MDHEN and CDR2 SYDVKM. CDR3 length: 14 amino acids. The CDR3 spells CASIGLAGAETQYF. The CDR3 DNA sequence: TGTGCCAGCATTGGACTAGCGGGAGCGGAGACCCAGTACTTC.

This clone has more than one count but fewer than ten. J is TRBJ1-3 and V is TRBV11-2; 9 nucleotides agree with TRBD1. The V segment lost 4 bases and the J segment 6 bases; nucleotides outside the gene matches: 7. Germline V gives CDR1 SGHAT, CDR2 FQNNGV. CDR3 length: 15 residues. The CDR3 DNA sequence: TGTGCCAGCAGCTCTAGGAGGGACAGGGAAAACACCATATATTTT. Protein product: CASSSRRDRENTIYF.

This sequence joins TRBV5-5 and TRBJ1-6; 8 bases map to TRBD1. V gave up 4 bases and J gave up 4 bases; unmatched junction bases: 7. The CDR3 loop spans 16 amino acids. Germline lookup yields CDR1 SGHKS and CDR2 YYEKEE (reference sequence). This CDR3 is CASSLGQDGYNSPLHF. The CDR3 bases are TGTGCCAGCAGCCTGGGACAGGACGGGTATAATTCACCCCTCCACTTT.

The chain employs TRBV29-1 and TRBJ2-1; 9 nucleotides match TRBD2. Germline assignment: CDR1 SQVTM and CDR2 ANQGSEA. CDR3 length: 14 amino acids. With V trimmed by 3 bases and J by 9 bases, 9 bases remained unmatched. Here the CDR3 DNA reads TGCAGCGTTGATTGGCTAGCGGGGAGAGGTGAGCAGTTCTTC. Amino acids: CSVDWLAGRGEQFF.

The chain is built from TRBV4-2 and TRBJ1-1, with D maybe TRBD1 (6 bases). This CDR3 is built from 15 residues. With 3 bases removed from V and 0 bases from J, the gap between germline ends came to 11 bases. Germline assignment: CDR1 LGHNA and CDR2 YNFKEQ. The CDR3 DNA reads as TGTGCCAGCAGCCATATGACAGGAATGAACACTGAAGCTTTCTTT. It specifies CASSHMTGMNTEAFF.

J is TRBJ2-5 and V is TRBV18; 7 bases are shared with TRBD1. The V segment lost 1 base and the J segment 1 base; nucleotides outside the gene matches: 0. There are 14 residues in the CDR3. Germline loops: CDR1 KGHSH, CDR2 LQKENI. CDR3: CASSPRQGQETQYF. CDR3 nucleotides: TGTGCCAGCTCACCACGACAGGGCCAAGAGACCCAGTACTTC.

CDR3 bases: TGTGCCAGTAGTTATCAGGGTCGAGGGTTCTACGAGCAGTACTTC. It yields the protein CASSYQGRGFYEQYF. The rearrangement uses TRBV19 and TRBJ2-7; either TRBD1 or TRBD2 may supply D (5 bases each). V was cut by 5 bases and J by 3 bases, with 17 bases left in between. The germline V gene encodes CDR1 LNHDA and CDR2 SQIVND (reference sequence). The CDR3 spans 15 residues. The full variable domain, in which reference TRBV19 and TRBJ2-7 provide the parts outside the CDR3, is DGGITQSPKYLFRKEGQNVTLSCEQNLNHDAMYWYRQDPGQGLRLIYYSQIVNDFQKGDIAEGYSVSREKKESFPLTVTSAQKNPTAFYLCASSYQGRGFYEQYFGPGTRLTVT.

A few counts support this clone. This CDR3 is also generated by other DNA sequences in the sample. The chain employs TRBV6-2 or TRBV6-3 and TRBJ1-5; D gene unclear. Trimming left V 4 bases short and J 7 bases short, with 8 bases between. In germline, CDR1 is MNHEY, CDR2 SVGEGT. This CDR3 has 12 residues. CDR3 sequence reads: CASSLPGQPQHF. CDR3 bases: TGTGCCAGCAGTTTACCCGGACAGCCCCAGCATTTT.

V usage is TRBV12-3 or TRBV12-4 and J usage is TRBJ2-5; the D gene is possibly TRBD1 (6 bases). V dropped 5 bases and J dropped 3 bases, with 10 bases sitting between them. This CDR3 spans 13 amino acids. The CDR3 DNA sequence: TGTGCCAGCAGTACAGGGCCCGAAGAGACCCAGTACTTC. Protein sequence: CASSTGPEETQYF.

The genes are TRBV2 and TRBJ1-1, with D possibly being TRBD1 (6 bases). The V gene's germline CDR1 is SNHLY and CDR2 FYNNEI. Trimming left V 2 bases short and J 5 bases short, with 12 bases between. CDR3 length: 14 amino acids. The CDR3 protein is CASSEQGFRTEAFF. Written as DNA, the CDR3 is TGTGCCAGCAGTGAACAGGGGTTTAGGACTGAAGCTTTCTTT. The full variable domain, its missing parts supplied by reference TRBV2 and TRBJ1-1, is EPEVTQTPSHQVTQMGQEVILRCVPISNHLYFYWYRQILGQKVEFLVSFYNNEISEKSEIFDDQFSVERPDGSNFTLKIRSTKLEDSAMYFCASSEQGFRTEAFFGQGTRLTVV.

This clone was detected a few times. The chain links TRBV7-7 to TRBJ1-3; D not certain. Looked up from germline, CDR1 is SSHAT and CDR2 is FNYEAQ (reference sequence). CDR3 length: 14 amino acids. V was pared by 3 bases and J by 8 bases, with 14 bases between. The CDR3 spells CASSFKGLWDTIYF. CDR3 bases: TGTGCCAGCAGCTTTAAAGGGCTCTGGGACACCATATATTTT.

The chain joins TRBV6-2 or TRBV6-3 to TRBJ2-4; TRBD1 aligns across 8 bases. The CDR3 runs to 18 residues. V shed 6 bases, J shed 3 bases, and the junction held 16 bases outside the gene matches. The germline V gene encodes CDR1 MNHEY and CDR2 SVGEGT. CDR3 DNA: TGTGCCAGCAGCAAATTGCCAGGGGGCGGTTTTAACAAAAACATTCAGTACTTC. Protein sequence: CASSKLPGGGFNKNIQYF.

This chain connects TRBV7-9 to TRBJ2-7, with D perhaps matching TRBD1 or TRBD2 (6 bases each). Germline V lookup: CDR1 SEHNR, CDR2 FQNEAQ (reference sequence). The CDR3 has 15 residues. Trimming cost V 5 bases and J 0 bases, with 14 bases left between them. The CDR3 loop is CASSQSGGHSYEQYF. In DNA, the CDR3 is TGTGCCAGCAGCCAGTCCGGGGGCCACTCCTACGAGCAGTACTTC.

About this clone itself: The same CDR3 can be traced to other DNA sequences in this sample. The chain has TRBV7-2 and TRBJ2-7; the match to TRBD1 covers 9 bases. The V gene's germline CDR1 is SGHTA and CDR2 FQGNSA. V shed 9 bases, J shed 0 bases, and the junction held 21 bases outside the gene matches. The CDR3 loop spans 19 amino acids. The CDR3: CASAIAGPRGTGSSYEQYF. The CDR3 DNA reads as TGTGCCAGTGCTATCGCGGGGCCCCGCGGGACAGGGAGCTCCTACGAGCAGTACTTC. Full variable domain (outside the CDR3, taken from reference TRBV7-2 and TRBJ2-7): GAGVSQSPSNKVTEKGKDVELRCDPISGHTALYWYRQSLGQGLEFLIYFQGNSAPDKSGLPSDRFSAERTGGSVSTLTIQRTQQEDSAVYLCASAIAGPRGTGSSYEQYFGPGTRLTVT.

V usage is TRBV13 and J usage is TRBJ2-5; D ambiguous. Germline CDR1 reads PRHDT; CDR2 reads FYEKMQ (reference sequence). The V and J ends lost 0 bases and 4 bases respectively, with 6 bases between them. The CDR3 runs to 13 residues. The CDR3 DNA is TGTGCCAGCAGCTTAGGCCATCTAGAGACCCAGTACTTC. It yields the protein CASSLGHLETQYF.

The rearrangement joins TRBV19 to TRBJ1-3; TRBD1 agrees at 8 bases. CDR1 is LNHDA, CDR2 SQIVND, per germline (reference sequence). Germline trimming cut 5 bases from V and 4 bases from J; bases unmatched to any gene: 4. The CDR3 is 14 amino acids. CDR3: CASSWTGSGNTIYF. CDR3 in DNA: TGTGCCAGTAGTTGGACAGGGTCCGGAAACACCATATATTTT.

This chain connects TRBV6-2 or TRBV6-3 to TRBJ1-5; D uncertain. In germline, CDR1 is MNHEY, CDR2 SVGEGT. This CDR3 comprises 15 residues. The ends were cut back, 2 bases at V and 0 bases at J, with 8 bases in the middle. The DNA for the CDR3 is TGTGCCAGCAGTTACGGGAGCTCTAGCAATCAGCCCCAGCATTTT. Its translation: CASSYGSSSNQPQHF.

The J gene is TRBJ1-1, the V gene TRBV12-3 or TRBV12-4, with D possibly being TRBD1 (5 bases). V shed 3 bases and J shed 5 bases, with 10 bases lying between them. This CDR3 has 13 amino acids. CDR3 sequence: CASSLWRGTEAFF. CDR3 in DNA: TGTGCCAGCAGTTTGTGGCGGGGGACTGAAGCTTTCTTT.

The chain has TRBV5-1 and TRBJ1-1; 8 bases are a match to TRBD1. V was pared by 4 bases and J by 2 bases, with 4 bases of the junction left unmatched. The CDR3 covers 14 residues. Germline V CDR1 and CDR2: SGHRS, YFSETQ. CDR3 sequence: CASSRGTGNTEAFF. CDR3 DNA: TGCGCCAGCAGCCGAGGGACAGGCAACACTGAAGCTTTCTTT.

The chain links TRBV19 to TRBJ2-2, with D possibly being TRBD1 or TRBD2 (5 bases each). The germline V gene has CDR1 LNHDA and CDR2 SQIVND (reference sequence). The CDR3 contains 17 residues. The ends were cut back, 6 bases at V and 6 bases at J, with 23 bases in the middle. CDR3 DNA: TGTGCCAGTAGAAGAACCGGGACCCAAGAGGCCCCCGGGGAGCTGTTTTTT. Translation: CASRRTGTQEAPGELFF.

This clone was recorded once. J is TRBJ1-1 and V is TRBV18; a possible D gene is TRBD1 (5 bases). Germline lookup yields CDR1 KGHSH and CDR2 LQKENI. Trimming took off 3 bases at V and 5 bases at J, with 13 bases between the two ends. This CDR3 spans 14 amino acids. The CDR3 sequence is CASSPPGARTEAFF. The CDR3 nucleotides are TGTGCCAGCTCACCTCCCGGGGCGCGGACTGAAGCTTTCTTT.

V usage is TRBV6-5 and J usage is TRBJ2-1; D might be TRBD1 or TRBD2, each matching 5 bases. The CDR3 is 16 amino acids. The germline V and J ends were trimmed by 0 bases and 9 bases, with 18 bases remaining between them. The germline CDR1 and CDR2 sequences are MNHEY and SVGAGI. The CDR3 reads CASSYSIEGEFVEQFF. The CDR3 DNA reads TGTGCCAGCAGTTACTCGATCGAAGGGGAGTTTGTTGAGCAGTTCTTC.

The V call is TRBV5-4, the J call TRBJ1-2, with D unclear. The length of the CDR3 is 15 residues. Trimming shortened V by 0 bases and J by 3 bases, and 12 bases separated the two germline ends. The germline V gene has CDR1 SGHNT and CDR2 YYREEE (reference sequence). CDR3 nucleotides: TGTGCCAGCAGCTTGGAAGGGAAAAGGTACTATGGCTACACCTTC. Translated: CASSLEGKRYYGYTF.

In this sample, this clone turned up once. V is TRBV28 and J is TRBJ2-2; 8 bases line up with TRBD1. CDR1 MDHEN and CDR2 SYDVKM come from the germline V gene. The CDR3 is made up of 15 amino acids. The V segment lost 2 bases and the J segment 4 bases; nucleotides outside the gene matches: 3. The CDR3 protein is CASSLGDRFTGELFF. The CDR3 nucleotides are TGTGCCAGCAGTTTAGGGGACAGGTTCACCGGGGAGCTGTTTTTT.